The 27 T cell receptor beta chains reported below all come from one sample, sequenced in a study of sequential checkpoint blockade in melanoma. Regarding treatment: randomized to nivolumab then ipilimumab (arm A) or the reverse (arm B). Profiling relied on immunoSEQ multiplex PCR, and the TCRdb table lists in-frame clones only, not all of them. The sample records fewer than 15,000 clones, under 80% being singletons. Sequences were derived from CD8+ T cells sorted from blood (inferred from file names), sampled from a patient given nivolumab and ipilimumab in sequence. These receptors all stem from a human donor with melanoma.

J is TRBJ2-3 and V is TRBV28; 7 bases align to TRBD2. After removal of 5 bases from V and 2 bases from J, the junction contained 7 bases not matched to a gene. Per germline, CDR1 MDHEN and CDR2 SYDVKM. This CDR3 spans 15 amino acids. The CDR3 DNA reads as TGTGCCAGCAGTACTCTAGGGAGGGACACAGATACGCAGTATTTT. Protein sequence: CASSTLGRDTDTQYF.

This chain uses TRBV4-2 with TRBJ2-1, with TRBD2 matching over 12 bases. The CDR3 is 16 amino acids. CDR1 is LGHNA, CDR2 YNFKEQ, per germline. Trimming removed 3 bases from V and 7 bases from J; junction bases left unmatched: 7. CDR3 nucleotides: TGTGCCAGCAGCCAGGAACTAGCGGGAGGAAGTAATGAGCAGTTCTTC. Its translation is CASSQELAGGSNEQFF.

This clone was counted only a few times. The rearrangement links TRBV7-6 to TRBJ2-1; 8 bases fit TRBD2. V was pared by 5 bases and J by 7 bases, with 10 bases of the junction left unmatched. From germline, CDR1 is SGHVS and CDR2 FNYEAQ. This CDR3 contains 15 residues. The CDR3 loop is CASSTLLGGGNEQFF. The DNA for the CDR3 is TGTGCCAGCAGCACGCTCTTGGGCGGGGGGAATGAGCAGTTCTTC.

The sample holds a few counts of this clone. The chain joins TRBV6-5 to TRBJ2-5; TRBD2 agrees at 8 bases. CDR1 MNHEY and CDR2 SVGAGI come from the germline V gene. V was clipped by 2 bases and J by 1 base; unmatched bases: 3. This CDR3 contains 15 residues. Here the CDR3 reads CASSYGTSGQETQYF. In nucleotides, the CDR3 is TGTGCCAGCAGTTACGGAACTAGCGGCCAAGAGACCCAGTACTTC.

This clone was counted a few times. This CDR3 is CASSLSRSGELFF. The CDR3 DNA sequence: TGTGCCAGCAGTTTGAGTCGGTCTGGGGAGCTGTTTTTT. V usage is TRBV28 and J usage is TRBJ2-2; D remains unclear. V lost 3 bases and J 8 bases, leaving 10 bases between the germline ends. Germline assignment: CDR1 MDHEN and CDR2 SYDVKM. CDR3 length: 13 residues.

This clone appeared a few times. V usage is TRBV7-9 and J usage is TRBJ1-4; D call uncertain. The ends were cut back, 6 bases at V and 5 bases at J, with 19 bases in the middle. The CDR3 covers 16 residues. Germline values: CDR1 SEHNR, CDR2 FQNEAQ (reference sequence). CDR3 in amino acids: CASRLAVGKENEKLFF. The CDR3 bases are TGTGCCAGCAGACTAGCAGTGGGAAAGGAGAATGAAAAACTGTTTTTT.

V is TRBV28 and J is TRBJ2-7; TRBD2 aligns across 11 bases. V lost 6 bases, J lost 1 base, and 2 bases stayed unmatched. CDR1 is MDHEN, CDR2 SYDVKM, per germline. CDR3 size: 14 residues. CDR3 sequence (DNA): TGTGCCAGCAGGACTAGCGGGAATTCCTACGAGCAGTACTTC. Translating it yields CASRTSGNSYEQYF.

This sequence joins TRBV5-5 and TRBJ1-2; 8 nucleotides match TRBD1. The CDR3 is 13 residues long. CDR1 SGHKS and CDR2 YYEKEE come from the germline V gene (reference sequence). Germline trimming cut 4 bases from V and 5 bases from J; bases unmatched to any gene: 4. The CDR3 region has the DNA TGTGCCAGCAGCGCAGGGGGCTGGTATGGCTACACCTTC. Protein sequence: CASSAGGWYGYTF.

V usage is TRBV27 and J usage is TRBJ2-2, with TRBD2 identical over 10 bases. Per the germline V gene, CDR1 is MNHEY and CDR2 is SMNVEV (reference sequence). The length of the CDR3 is 17 residues. The ends lost 5 bases at V and 0 bases at J; junction bases unmatched: 6. The CDR3 here is CASSPKRGGSNTGELFF. The CDR3 bases are TGTGCCAGCAGTCCAAAGCGGGGGGGCTCGAACACCGGGGAGCTGTTTTTT.

The V and J genes are TRBV28 and TRBJ2-7; 12 bases align to TRBD2. Germline trimming cut 3 bases from V and 2 bases from J; bases unmatched to any gene: 5. Germline CDR1 reads MDHEN; CDR2 reads SYDVKM. The CDR3 covers 16 residues. The chain's CDR3 is CASSFLAGGPTYEQYF. The CDR3 bases are TGTGCCAGCAGTTTCCTAGCGGGGGGGCCGACCTACGAGCAGTACTTC.

The chain joins TRBV2 to TRBJ2-5, with 7 positions matching TRBD1. V lost 2 bases, J lost 3 bases, and 3 bases stayed unmatched. The germline V gene encodes CDR1 SNHLY and CDR2 FYNNEI. The CDR3 runs 14 residues. The CDR3 sequence: CASSEFDREETQYF. As DNA, the CDR3 is TGTGCCAGCAGTGAATTTGACAGGGAAGAGACCCAGTACTTC.

The chain is built from TRBV9 and TRBJ2-1; 9 bases agree with TRBD1. This CDR3 spans 16 amino acids. With 3 bases clipped from V and 1 base from J, the junction kept 5 bases outside the gene matches. Germline CDR1 reads SGDLS; CDR2 reads YYNGEE. The CDR3 region is CASSAPGQGSYNEQFF. CDR3 DNA sequence: TGTGCCAGCAGCGCCCCGGGACAGGGTTCCTACAATGAGCAGTTCTTC.

This clone was observed a few times. The CDR3 nucleotides read TGTGCCAGTAGTATGCGACCCAGGGGGGCTCAGCCCCAGCATTTT. This encodes CASSMRPRGAQPQHF. The gene calls are TRBV19 and TRBJ1-5; 7 positions match TRBD1. The CDR3 runs 15 residues. J gave up 6 bases and V 3 bases, and 8 bases lay outside the gene matches. Germline values: CDR1 LNHDA, CDR2 SQIVND (reference sequence).

This chain links TRBV4-1 with TRBJ1-2; 7 bases line up with TRBD1. The CDR3 is 16 amino acids. The V gene's germline CDR1 is MGHRA and CDR2 YSYEKL. Germline trimming cut 0 bases from V and 2 bases from J; bases unmatched to any gene: 6. This CDR3 reads CASSQDEGALNYGYTF. CDR3 coding DNA: TGCGCCAGCAGCCAAGATGAGGGGGCGCTCAACTATGGCTACACCTTC.

The chain recombines TRBV4-1 with TRBJ2-1; no definite D call. The V gene lost 3 bases and the J gene lost 0 bases, with 9 bases spanning the gap. This CDR3 is 15 amino acids long. Germline V gene lookup returns CDR1 MGHRA and CDR2 YSYEKL. In DNA form, the CDR3 reads TGCGCCAGCAGCCATAAAAGCATCTCCTACAATGAGCAGTTCTTC. Amino acids: CASSHKSISYNEQFF.

This clone was seen only a few times. CDR3 region: CSVDGTITDTQYF. The CDR3 DNA follows: TGCAGCGTTGATGGAACTATCACAGATACGCAGTATTTT. This rearrangement joins TRBV29-1 to TRBJ2-3; D remains ambiguous. The CDR3 extends over 13 amino acids. The V end was cut by 3 bases, the J end by 2 bases, with 9 bases between. Germline CDR1 reads SQVTM; CDR2 reads ANQGSEA.

The V call is TRBV21-1, the J call TRBJ2-7; the D segment call TRBD2 is taken from the table without a DNA check. TRBV21-1 is a pseudogene segment. This CDR3 is built from 19 residues. This CDR3 is CASGNYRVHPRPAVYEQYF. The CDR3 DNA follows: TGTGCCAGCGGAAACTATCGGGTACATCCGCGGCCGGCAGTCTACGAGCAGTACTTC.

The genes are TRBV30 and TRBJ2-5, with 12 positions matching TRBD2. Germline V lookup: CDR1 GTSNPN, CDR2 SVGIG (reference sequence). V lost 5 bases, J lost 0 bases, and 4 bases stayed unmatched. CDR3 size: 15 residues. The CDR3 region has the DNA TGTGCCTGGGGGACTAGCGGGTGGTACCAAGAGACCCAGTACTTC. It specifies CAWGTSGWYQETQYF.

The chain combines TRBV5-5 with TRBJ2-7; 9 bases agree with TRBD1. J gave up 3 bases and V 4 bases, and 2 bases lay outside the gene matches. CDR1 is SGHKS and CDR2 is YYEKEE in the germline V gene (reference sequence). The CDR3 has 13 amino acids. DNA for the CDR3: TGTGCCAGCAGCGGACAGGGGCACTACGAGCAGTACTTC. Residues: CASSGQGHYEQYF. Full variable domain (rest looked up from reference TRBV5-5 and TRBJ2-7): DAGVTQSPTHLIKTRGQQVTLRCSPISGHKSVSWYQQVLGQGPQFIFQYYEKEERGRGNFPDRFSARQFPNYSSELNVNALLLGDSALYLCASSGQGHYEQYFGPGTRLTVT.

J is TRBJ2-3 and V is TRBV11-2; D is unclear. Trimming removed 5 bases from V and 2 bases from J, with 20 bases in between. Germline CDR1 reads SGHAT; CDR2 reads FQNNGV. The CDR3 loop spans 17 amino acids. In DNA form, the CDR3 reads TGTGCCAGCAGCGGAGTAGGCGGAACCCGACCCACAGATACGCAGTATTTT. Its translation: CASSGVGGTRPTDTQYF.

The chain has TRBV7-2 and TRBJ2-1; a weak D match, TRBD2 (6 bases). CDR3 length: 15 residues. Per the germline V gene, CDR1 is SGHTA and CDR2 is FQGNSA. The germline V and J ends were trimmed by 3 bases and 5 bases, with 14 bases remaining between them. For the CDR3, the DNA is TGTGCCAGCAGCTTGACCTCTAGCGTGAACAATGAGCAGTTCTTC. Its translation is CASSLTSSVNNEQFF.

The chain has TRBV27 and TRBJ1-3, with TRBD1 as a possible D gene (5 bases). The CDR3 is 13 residues long. With 3 bases removed from V and 7 bases from J, the gap between germline ends came to 10 bases. Germline-derived CDR1 and CDR2 are MNHEY and SMNVEV (reference sequence). Written as DNA, the CDR3 is TGTGCCAGCAGTTTGTTCCAGGGTAACACCATATATTTT. This gives the protein CASSLFQGNTIYF.

This chain uses TRBV6-5 with TRBJ1-6; 7 nucleotides match TRBD1. Germline CDR1 MNHEY, CDR2 SVGAGI. Germline trimming cut 4 bases from V and 7 bases from J; bases unmatched to any gene: 7. CDR3 length equals 15 residues. CDR3 protein: CASSLGTGENSPLHF. Here the CDR3 DNA reads TGTGCCAGCAGTTTGGGTACAGGGGAGAATTCACCCCTCCACTTT.

The DNA for the CDR3 is TGTGCCAGCAGCCAGACGGACAGGGGAACCTACGAGCAGTACTTC. It codes for CASSQTDRGTYEQYF. The chain combines TRBV7-8 with TRBJ2-7; 9 nucleotides line up with TRBD1. The CDR3 sequence is 15 residues long. Looked up from germline, CDR1 is SGHVS and CDR2 is FQNEAQ. The junction had 7 bases not matched to a gene; V was cut back by 5 bases and J by 2 bases. Complete variable domain (other parts from reference TRBV7-8 and TRBJ2-7): GAGVSQSPRYKVAKRGQDVALRCDPISGHVSLFWYQQALGQGPEFLTYFQNEAQLDKSGLPSDRFFAERPEGSVSTLKIQRTQQEDSAVYLCASSQTDRGTYEQYFGPGTRLTVT.

This clone occurred a few times. This chain links TRBV7-2 with TRBJ2-4; TRBD2 matches at 13 bases. The CDR3 is 17 residues long. Trimming cost V 5 bases and J 2 bases; bases outside gene matches: 6. Germline V gene sequence: CDR1 SGHTA, CDR2 FQGNSA. The CDR3 is CASSARTSGGSKNIQYF. CDR3 nucleotide sequence: TGTGCCAGCAGCGCCCGGACTAGCGGGGGCTCCAAAAACATTCAGTACTTC.

J is TRBJ2-1 and V is TRBV5-6; 13 bases map to TRBD2. J lost 9 bases, V lost 0 bases, and 3 bases had no gene match. The CDR3 covers 15 residues. In germline, CDR1 is SGHDT, CDR2 YYEEEE. CDR3 sequence reads: CASSLGLAGGAEQFF. CDR3 DNA: TGTGCCAGCAGCTTGGGACTAGCGGGAGGAGCTGAGCAGTTCTTC.

The chain combines TRBV4-2 with TRBJ2-4, with D possibly TRBD1 on 6 matching bases. CDR1 is LGHNA and CDR2 is YNFKEQ in the germline V gene. The CDR3 is 13 residues long. With 2 bases removed from V and 5 bases from J, the gap between germline ends came to 7 bases. In nucleotides, the CDR3 is TGTGCCAGCAGCCAACCAGGGGAAAACATTCAGTACTTC. It yields the protein CASSQPGENIQYF.